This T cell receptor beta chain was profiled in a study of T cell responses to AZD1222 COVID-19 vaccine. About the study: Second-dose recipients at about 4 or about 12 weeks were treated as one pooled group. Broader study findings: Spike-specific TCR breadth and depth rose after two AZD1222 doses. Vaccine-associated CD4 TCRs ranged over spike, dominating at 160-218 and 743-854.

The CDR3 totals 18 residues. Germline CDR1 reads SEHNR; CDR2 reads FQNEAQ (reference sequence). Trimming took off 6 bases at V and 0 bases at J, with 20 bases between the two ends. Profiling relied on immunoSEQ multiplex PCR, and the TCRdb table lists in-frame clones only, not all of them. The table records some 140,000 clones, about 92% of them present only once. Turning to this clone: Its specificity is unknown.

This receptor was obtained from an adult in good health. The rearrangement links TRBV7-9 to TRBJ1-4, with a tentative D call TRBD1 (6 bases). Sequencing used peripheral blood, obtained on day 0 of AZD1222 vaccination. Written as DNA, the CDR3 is TGTGCCAGCAGGGGGGGTGCGGGGGCCCCAGCAACTAATGAAAAACTGTTTTTT. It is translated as CASRGGAGAPATNEKLFF.